This is a list of T cell receptor beta chains from one sample in a study of response to subunit inactivated influenza vaccine. TCRdb passed the RT-PCR reads through MiXCR, listing each CDR3 protein once. Of about 570,000 distinct CDR3 sequences in the sample, 12% were seen once. Sequences were derived from PBMCs from blood, sampled on the day of vaccination. These TCRs come from a man aged 50 to 59 who received an inactivated influenza vaccine. The CDR3 runs from the conserved cysteine through the conserved F or W. A D gene is named only where the DNA matches it firmly. Size tells how often a clone was seen (once, few, many) or the class of an expanded clone, and some rows leave it out.

TRBJ2-3,many,TRBD1,TRBV20-1,CSARRGTVSTDTQYF,TGCAGTGCGCGAAGGGGGACAGTTAGCACAGATACGCAGTATTTT
TRBJ2-4,.,TRBD2,TRBV7-8,CASSFSAGTSGVWYF,TGTGCCAGCAGCTTCTCCGCCGGGACTAGCGGGGTATGGTACTTC
TRBJ2-5,.,.,TRBV7-2,CASGGRGETQYF,TGTGCCAGTGGTGGCAGGGGCGAGACCCAGTACTTC
TRBJ2-3,.,TRBD2,TRBV9,CASSVGGLAVTDTQYF,TGTGCCAGCAGCGTAGGAGGCCTAGCGGTCACAGATACGCAGTATTTT
TRBJ2-7,many,.,TRBV12-3/TRBV12-4,CASTQGPGDLVF,TGTGCCAGCACCCAGGGGCCCGGGGACTTGGTTTTC
TRBJ2-1,few,.,TRBV29-1,CSVGVGKGKQFF,TGCAGCGTTGGAGTTGGCAAGGGGAAGCAGTTCTTC
TRBJ1-4,few,.,TRBV10-3,CAISEFYNEKLFF,TGTGCCATCAGTGAGTTCTATAATGAAAAACTGTTTTTT
TRBJ2-1,many,TRBD2,TRBV12-3/TRBV12-4,CASSVAGEVDEQFF,TGTGCCAGCAGTGTAGCGGGAGAAGTCGATGAGCAGTTCTTC
TRBJ2-5,few,.,TRBV20-1,CSARGSGETQYF,TGCAGTGCTAGAGGTAGCGGAGAGACCCAGTACTTC
TRBJ2-1,.,TRBD2,TRBV11-1,CASSSRLAREQFF,TGTGCCAGCAGCTCCCGACTAGCTCGCGAGCAGTTCTTC
TRBJ1-1,few,TRBD1,TRBV5-1,CASSFGGQGPEAFF,TGCGCCAGCAGCTTTGGTGGACAGGGCCCTGAAGCTTTCTTT
TRBJ2-7,.,TRBD1,TRBV6-1,CASSARGTGVGEQYF,TGTGCCAGCAGTGCTCGCGGGACAGGGGTAGGCGAGCAGTACTTC
TRBJ2-5,.,TRBD2,TRBV2,CASSEGVSGETQYF,TGTGCCAGCAGTGAAGGGGTTAGCGGGGAGACCCAGTACTTC
TRBJ2-7,.,TRBD2,TRBV20-1,CSAREETSREQYF,TGCAGTGCTAGAGAGGAGACTAGCCGCGAGCAGTACTTC
TRBJ2-2,.,TRBD2,TRBV9,CASRRSSGANTGELFF,TGTGCCAGCAGACGATCTAGCGGCGCGAACACCGGGGAGCTGTTTTTT
TRBJ2-5,.,.,TRBV5-1,CASSLAVLSETQYF,TGCGCCAGCAGCTTGGCCGTTTTATCGGAGACCCAGTACTTC
TRBJ1-1,.,.,TRBV27,CASSLKPTGLGSTEAFF,TGTGCCAGCAGTTTAAAGCCTACGGGCCTCGGTAGCACTGAAGCTTTCTTT
TRBJ2-1,many,.,TRBV29-1,CSVGGSEDSYNEQFF,TGCAGCGTTGGGGGGAGCGAGGACTCCTACAATGAGCAGTTCTTC
TRBJ2-7,.,.,TRBV6-1,CATRADRQGWYEQYF,TGTGCCACCCGGGCAGACAGGCAGGGGTGGTACGAGCAGTACTTC
TRBJ2-2,few,.,TRBV7-2,CASSPDKHTGELFF,TGTGCCAGCAGCCCCGACAAACACACCGGGGAGCTGTTTTTT
TRBJ2-3,few,TRBD2,TRBV7-2,CASSPYGGVDTQYF,TGTGCCAGCAGCCCATACGGGGGGGTAGATACGCAGTATTTT
TRBJ1-1,few,.,TRBV19,CASSPQGGEAFF,TGTGCCAGTAGTCCTCAGGGCGGGGAAGCTTTCTTT
TRBJ2-7,few,TRBD1,TRBV28,CASSLQGAGDYEQYF,TGTGCCAGCAGCCTACAGGGGGCGGGGGACTACGAGCAGTACTTC
TRBJ2-1,.,TRBD2,TRBV20-1,CSARLAPYNEQFF,TGCAGTGCCAGACTAGCGCCGTACAATGAGCAGTTCTTC
TRBJ1-1,.,TRBD1,TRBV9,CASSPQGSDTEAFF,TGTGCCAGCAGCCCACAGGGGTCCGACACTGAAGCTTTCTTT
TRBJ2-6,.,.,TRBV2,CASSPAPSGANVLTF,TGTGCCAGCAGTCCCGCCCCCTCTGGGGCCAACGTCCTGACTTTC
TRBJ2-7,.,TRBD1,TRBV10-3,CAINRDRGHEQYF,TGTGCCATCAATAGGGACAGGGGGCACGAGCAGTACTTC
TRBJ2-2,few,.,TRBV5-4,CASSLWGRAGSGELFF,TGTGCCAGCAGCTTGTGGGGAAGGGCGGGGTCCGGGGAGCTGTTTTTT
TRBJ2-1,few,.,TRBV15,CATSRGGKDEQFF,TGTGCCACCAGCAGAGGTGGCAAGGATGAGCAGTTCTTC
TRBJ2-3,few,.,TRBV20-1,CSARRLVVHTDTQYF,TGCAGTGCTAGAAGGCTAGTGGTGCATACAGATACGCAGTATTTT
TRBJ2-3,.,.,TRBV11-2,CASSLEVGFGIDTQYF,TGTGCCAGCAGCTTAGAGGTGGGATTCGGTATTGATACGCAGTATTTT